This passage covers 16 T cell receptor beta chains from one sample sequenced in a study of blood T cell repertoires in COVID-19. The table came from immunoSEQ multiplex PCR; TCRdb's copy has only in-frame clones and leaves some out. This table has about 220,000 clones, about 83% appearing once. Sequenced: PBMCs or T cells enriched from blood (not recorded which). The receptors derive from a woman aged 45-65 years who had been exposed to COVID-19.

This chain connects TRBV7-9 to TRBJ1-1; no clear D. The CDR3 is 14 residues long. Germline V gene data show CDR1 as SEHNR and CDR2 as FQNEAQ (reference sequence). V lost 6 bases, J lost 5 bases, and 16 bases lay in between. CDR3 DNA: TGTGCCAGCAGACGGGTCTCAGCCGGAACTGAAGCTTTCTTT. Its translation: CASRRVSAGTEAFF.

The CDR3 coding sequence is TGTGCCAGCAGCCAAGGGTCGAGAGCGGGGAGGGATACGCAGTATTTT. It specifies CASSQGSRAGRDTQYF. The gene calls are TRBV4-2 and TRBJ2-3, with 7 bases lining up with TRBD2. Losses at the gene ends were 1 base for V and 6 bases for J; bases not matched to a gene: 10. Germline-derived CDR1 and CDR2 are LGHNA and YNFKEQ. CDR3 size: 16 residues.

CDR3 nucleotide sequence: TGTGCCAGCAGCTTCCCCCAGAGCACAGATACGCAGTATTTT. The encoded protein is CASSFPQSTDTQYF. The chain recombines TRBV7-2 with TRBJ2-3; no clear D. This CDR3 region has 14 residues. Germline loops: CDR1 SGHTA, CDR2 FQGNSA. Trimming stripped 3 bases from V and 0 bases from J, with 7 bases between.

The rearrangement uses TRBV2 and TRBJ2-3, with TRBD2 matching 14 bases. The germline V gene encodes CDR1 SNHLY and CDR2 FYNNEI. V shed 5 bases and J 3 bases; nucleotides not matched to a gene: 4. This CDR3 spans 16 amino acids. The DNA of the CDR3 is TGTGCCAGCAGTAAGACTAGCGGGGGGGTTACAGATACGCAGTATTTT. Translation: CASSKTSGGVTDTQYF.

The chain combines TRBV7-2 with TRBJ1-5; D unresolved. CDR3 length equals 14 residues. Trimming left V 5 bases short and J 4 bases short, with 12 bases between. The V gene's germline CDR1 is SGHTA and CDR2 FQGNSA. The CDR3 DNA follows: TGTGCCAGCAGCCCCTCGGGAGGGAATCAGCCCCAGCATTTT. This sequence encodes CASSPSGGNQPQHF.

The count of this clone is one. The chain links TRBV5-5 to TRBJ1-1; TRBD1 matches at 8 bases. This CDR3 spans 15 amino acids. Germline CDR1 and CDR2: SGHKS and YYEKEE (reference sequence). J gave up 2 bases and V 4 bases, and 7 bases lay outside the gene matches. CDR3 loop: CASSPQGTGNTEAFF. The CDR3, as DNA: TGTGCCAGCAGCCCACAGGGGACAGGAAACACTGAAGCTTTCTTT.

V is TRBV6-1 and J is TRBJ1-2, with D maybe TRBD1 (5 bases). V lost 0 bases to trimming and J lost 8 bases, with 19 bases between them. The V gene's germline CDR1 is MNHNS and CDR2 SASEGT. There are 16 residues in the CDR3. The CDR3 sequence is CASSEAAGRSGSGYTF. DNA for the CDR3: TGTGCCAGCAGTGAAGCCGCGGGGAGGTCAGGGAGCGGCTACACCTTC.

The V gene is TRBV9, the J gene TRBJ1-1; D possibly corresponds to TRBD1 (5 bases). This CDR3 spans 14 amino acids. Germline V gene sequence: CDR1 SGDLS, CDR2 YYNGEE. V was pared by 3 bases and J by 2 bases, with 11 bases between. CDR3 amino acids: CASSDGHANTEAFF. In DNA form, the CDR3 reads TGTGCCAGCAGCGACGGACATGCAAACACTGAAGCTTTCTTT. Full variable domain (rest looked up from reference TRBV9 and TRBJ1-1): DSGVTQTPKHLITATGQRVTLRCSPRSGDLSVYWYQQSLDQGLQFLIQYYNGEERAKGNILERFSAQQFPDLHSELNLSSLELGDSALYFCASSDGHANTEAFFGQGTRLTVV.

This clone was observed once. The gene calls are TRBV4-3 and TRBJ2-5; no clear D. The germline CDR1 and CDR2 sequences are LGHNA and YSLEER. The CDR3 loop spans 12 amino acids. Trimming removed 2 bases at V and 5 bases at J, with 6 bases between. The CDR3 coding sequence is TGCGCCAGCAGCCAAAATCGGGAGACCCAGTACTTC. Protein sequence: CASSQNRETQYF.

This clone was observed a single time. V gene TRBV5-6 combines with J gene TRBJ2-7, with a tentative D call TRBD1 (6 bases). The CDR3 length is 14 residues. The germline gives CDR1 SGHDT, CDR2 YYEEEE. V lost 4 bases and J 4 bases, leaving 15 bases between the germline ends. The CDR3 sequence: CASSRPTGPYEQYF. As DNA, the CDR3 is TGTGCCAGCAGCCGCCCGACAGGCCCTTACGAGCAGTACTTC.

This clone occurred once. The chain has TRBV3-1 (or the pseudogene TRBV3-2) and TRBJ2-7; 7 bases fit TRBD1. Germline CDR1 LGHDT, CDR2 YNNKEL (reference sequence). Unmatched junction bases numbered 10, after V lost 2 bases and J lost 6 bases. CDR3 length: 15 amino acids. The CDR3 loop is CASSQLMGQLGEQYF. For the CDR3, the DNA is TGTGCCAGCAGCCAATTAATGGGACAGTTGGGCGAGCAGTACTTC.

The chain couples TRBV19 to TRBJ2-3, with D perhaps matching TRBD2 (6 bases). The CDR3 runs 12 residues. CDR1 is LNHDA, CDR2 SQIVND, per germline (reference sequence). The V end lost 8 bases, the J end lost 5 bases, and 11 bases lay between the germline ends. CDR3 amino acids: CASRGVGDTQYF. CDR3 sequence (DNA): TGTGCCAGTCGCGGGGTTGGAGATACGCAGTATTTT.

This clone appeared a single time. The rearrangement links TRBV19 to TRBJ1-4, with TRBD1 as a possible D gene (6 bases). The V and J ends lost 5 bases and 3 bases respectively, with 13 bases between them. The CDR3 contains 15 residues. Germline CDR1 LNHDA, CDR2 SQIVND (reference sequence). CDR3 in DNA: TGTGCCAGTAGTTCACAGGGAAGTGCTAATGAAAAACTGTTTTTT. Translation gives CASSSQGSANEKLFF.

CDR3 sequence reads: CASSGAGGTEAFF. In nucleotides, the CDR3 is TGTGCCAGCAGTGGTGCAGGGGGCACTGAAGCTTTCTTT. J is TRBJ1-1 and V is TRBV2, with 7 bases lining up with TRBD1. CDR1 is SNHLY and CDR2 is FYNNEI in the germline V gene. The ends lost 4 bases at V and 4 bases at J; junction bases unmatched: 3. The CDR3 has 13 amino acids.

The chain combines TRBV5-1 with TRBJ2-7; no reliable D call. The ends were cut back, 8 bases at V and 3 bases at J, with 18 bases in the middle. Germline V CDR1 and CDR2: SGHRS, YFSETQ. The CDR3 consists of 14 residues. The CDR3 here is CASRRTTGFYEQYF. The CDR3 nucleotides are TGCGCCAGTCGTAGAACGACGGGTTTCTACGAGCAGTACTTC.

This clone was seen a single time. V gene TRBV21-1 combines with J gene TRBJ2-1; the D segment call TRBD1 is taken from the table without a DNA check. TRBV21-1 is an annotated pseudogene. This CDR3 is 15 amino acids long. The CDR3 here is CASSKAGDRYGEQFF. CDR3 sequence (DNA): TGTGCCAGCAGCAAAGCGGGGGACAGGTATGGTGAGCAGTTCTTC.